The 27 T cell receptor beta chains given below trace back to one sample, sequenced in a study of identical twins. Each CDR3 protein gets one entry after TCRdb re-called the 5' RACE reads with MiXCR. The table lists around 250,000 distinct CDR3 sequences, approximately 7% of them singletons. The sample also formed part of further work on yellow fever vaccine responses in identical twins.

Sequencing was performed on memory (CD45RO+) T cells sorted from blood. These receptors all come from a woman under 30 in good health.

This clonotype was recorded many times. This chain connects TRBV3-1 to TRBJ1-1; 9 positions agree with TRBD1. Looked up from germline, CDR1 is LGHDT and CDR2 is YNNKEL (reference sequence). Unmatched junction bases numbered 7, after V lost 1 base and J lost 4 bases. The CDR3 contains 16 residues. In DNA, the CDR3 is TGTGCCAGCAGCCAAGGTGGGACAGGGAGGGTCACTGAAGCTTTCTTT. This gives the protein CASSQGGTGRVTEAFF.

V gene TRBV6-1 combines with J gene TRBJ2-2; 8 bases agree with TRBD2. The V segment lost 6 bases and the J segment 0 bases; nucleotides outside the gene matches: 3. Germline values: CDR1 MNHNS, CDR2 SASEGT. CDR3 length: 15 residues. The DNA of the CDR3 is TGTGCCAGCAGGGCCGGGGGGGCGAACACCGGGGAGCTGTTTTTT. Amino acid sequence: CASRAGGANTGELFF.

In DNA, the CDR3 is TGTGCCAGCAGCCATGAGACCGGTCCAGAACTACCCGAGACCCAGTACTTC. This gives the protein CASSHETGPELPETQYF. The rearrangement links TRBV3-1 to TRBJ2-5; D is unclear. Germline CDR1 reads LGHDT; CDR2 reads YNNKEL (reference sequence). This CDR3 has 17 residues. Between the trimmed V and J ends, which lost 3 bases and 5 bases, there was a span of 22 bases.

This clonotype was counted only a few times. The chain combines TRBV5-6 with TRBJ1-3; no reliable D call. Germline V lookup: CDR1 SGHDT, CDR2 YYEEEE. The CDR3 runs 12 residues. V lost 4 bases and J 2 bases, leaving 4 bases between the germline ends. CDR3 sequence: CASSRTGNTIYF. The CDR3 DNA is TGTGCCAGCAGCCGTACTGGAAACACCATATATTTT. The complete variable domain, with remaining parts taken from reference TRBV5-6 and TRBJ1-3, reads DAGVTQSPTHLIKTRGQQVTLRCSPKSGHDTVSWYQQALGQGPQFIFQYYEEEERQRGNFPDRFSGHQFPNYSSELNVNALLLGDSALYLCASSRTGNTIYFGEGSWLTVV.

This clonotype was detected ten times or more. The V gene is TRBV10-3, the J gene TRBJ1-6; TRBD1 matches at 7 bases. Germline V gene data show CDR1 as ENHRY and CDR2 as SYGVKD. This CDR3 is built from 16 residues. Losses at the gene ends were 0 bases for V and 7 bases for J; bases not matched to a gene: 6. The DNA for the CDR3 is TGTGCCATCAGTGAGTCTTCACAGGGGAGGAATTCACCCCTCCACTTT. Protein product: CAISESSQGRNSPLHF.

This clonotype was counted many times. The CDR3, as DNA: TGTGCCAGCAGCTTAGTCGAGGGCCTGAGGGGGGAGCAGTACTTC. Translated: CASSLVEGLRGEQYF. The V call is TRBV7-8, the J call TRBJ2-7, with D possibly matching TRBD1 (6 bases). With 1 base removed from V and 7 bases from J, the gap between germline ends came to 17 bases. The germline V gene encodes CDR1 SGHVS and CDR2 FQNEAQ. The CDR3 has 15 residues.

This clonotype was counted a few times. The chain has TRBV21-1 and TRBJ2-2; the listed D gene, TRBD1, was not tested against the DNA. TRBV21-1 is an annotated pseudogene. The CDR3 is made up of 15 amino acids. CDR3 sequence reads: CASSPTDRPTGELFF. In nucleotides, the CDR3 is TGTGCCAGCAGCCCCACCGACCGCCCCACCGGGGAGCTGTTTTTT.

This clonotype was observed many times. The chain employs TRBV4-2 and TRBJ2-1; tentatively, D is TRBD1 or TRBD2 (5 bases each). Germline assignment: CDR1 LGHNA and CDR2 YNFKEQ. There are 15 residues in the CDR3. Trimming left V 0 bases short and J 7 bases short, with 13 bases between. CDR3 loop: CASSQEGKGSNEQFF. The CDR3 DNA reads TGTGCCAGCAGCCAAGAAGGAAAGGGGAGTAATGAGCAGTTCTTC.

This clonotype was seen only a few times. CDR3 protein: CASSRAGRAGDSPLHF. DNA for the CDR3: TGTGCCAGCAGCAGGGCGGGGCGGGCCGGGGATTCACCCCTCCACTTT. The rearrangement uses TRBV6-1 and TRBJ1-6, with TRBD1 as a possible D gene (5 bases). Germline CDR1 reads MNHNS; CDR2 reads SASEGT. This CDR3 contains 16 residues. Trimming took off 6 bases at V and 8 bases at J, with 20 bases between the two ends.

The rearrangement links TRBV11-2 to TRBJ2-5; 8 bases fit TRBD1. The V segment lost 3 bases and the J segment 2 bases; nucleotides outside the gene matches: 5. Germline lookup yields CDR1 SGHAT and CDR2 FQNNGV. The CDR3 extends over 15 amino acids. The CDR3 DNA reads TGTGCCAGCAGCTTCCGGACAGGGAGACAAGAGACCCAGTACTTC. As protein: CASSFRTGRQETQYF.

This clonotype has ten or more counts. V gene TRBV18 combines with J gene TRBJ1-2; 8 positions match TRBD1. Germline-derived CDR1 and CDR2 are KGHSH and LQKENI. The J segment lost 3 bases and the V segment lost 4 bases, leaving 1 base of the junction unmatched. The CDR3 runs 13 residues. The CDR3 region is CASSLGQDYGYTF. CDR3 bases: TGTGCCAGCTCACTGGGACAGGACTATGGCTACACCTTC.

This clonotype was recorded at least ten times. V gene TRBV11-2 combines with J gene TRBJ2-1; D remains ambiguous. The CDR3 loop spans 14 amino acids. Germline V gene data show CDR1 as SGHAT and CDR2 as FQNNGV. The germline V and J ends were trimmed by 6 bases and 6 bases, with 15 bases remaining between them. CDR3 sequence reads: CASRTSAQTNEQFF. CDR3 nucleotide sequence: TGTGCCAGCAGGACATCAGCGCAAACCAATGAGCAGTTCTTC.

This chain links TRBV20-1 with TRBJ2-1, with 11 bases aligning to TRBD2. CDR1 and CDR2 (germline): DFQATT, SNEGSKA (reference sequence). The CDR3 is 15 amino acids. J gave up 4 bases and V 4 bases, and 6 bases lay outside the gene matches. CDR3 nucleotide sequence: TGCAGTGCTAAAACCGGGACTAGCGGATACAATGAGCAGTTCTTC. Amino acid sequence: CSAKTGTSGYNEQFF.

This clonotype was seen repeatedly, ten times or more. The chain links TRBV7-2 to TRBJ2-2; D unresolved. Germline values: CDR1 SGHTA, CDR2 FQGNSA. This CDR3 is built from 15 residues. Trimming shortened V by 1 base and J by 8 bases, and 14 bases separated the two germline ends. CDR3 nucleotide sequence: TGTGCCAGCAGCTTAGTGTCCGGTTGGTCGGGGGAGCTGTTTTTT. Protein product: CASSLVSGWSGELFF.

The V gene is TRBV3-1, the J gene TRBJ2-2, with 8 bases identical to TRBD1. V was clipped by 4 bases and J by 4 bases; unmatched bases: 5. Germline CDR1 is LGHDT and CDR2 is YNNKEL (reference sequence). The CDR3 is 15 amino acids. CDR3 sequence (DNA): TGTGCCAGCAGCCCCCAGGGGGCCATCACCGGGGAGCTGTTTTTT. Its protein is CASSPQGAITGELFF.

This clonotype was seen many times. This chain connects TRBV3-1 to TRBJ2-7, with D maybe TRBD1 (6 bases). V was shortened by 0 bases and J by 1 base, with 10 bases between the two germline ends. From germline, CDR1 is LGHDT and CDR2 YNNKEL (reference sequence). The CDR3 is 15 amino acids. This chain's CDR3 is CASSQEPQGSYEQYF. The CDR3 nucleotides read TGTGCCAGCAGCCAAGAACCACAGGGTTCCTACGAGCAGTACTTC.

CDR3 sequence (DNA): TGTGCCAGCACCCTGATAACAGGGCCTAGCGGGAGGGGGTCTGAGCAGTTCTTC. This codes for CASTLITGPSGRGSEQFF. The chain combines TRBV6-1 with TRBJ2-1; 12 bases fit TRBD2. The CDR3 is 18 amino acids. Germline trimming cut 7 bases from V and 9 bases from J; bases unmatched to any gene: 19. Germline CDR1 and CDR2: MNHNS and SASEGT.

This clonotype has a count of ten or more. This sequence joins TRBV5-1 and TRBJ2-1; D possibly matches TRBD1 or TRBD2 (5 bases each). Germline lookup yields CDR1 SGHRS and CDR2 YFSETQ. CDR3 length: 15 amino acids. The V and J ends lost 4 bases and 4 bases respectively, with 15 bases between them. Here the CDR3 reads CASSPPGPGYNEQFF. The CDR3 nucleotides are TGCGCCAGCAGCCCCCCGGGACCAGGATACAATGAGCAGTTCTTC.

This clonotype has just a few counts. V and J are TRBV6-1 and TRBJ1-2; D might be TRBD1 (5 bases). The V gene lost 10 bases and the J gene lost 4 bases, with 19 bases spanning the gap. The germline V gene encodes CDR1 MNHNS and CDR2 SASEGT. The CDR3 is 14 residues long. This CDR3 reads CAIGSGRQLYGYTF. The CDR3 DNA reads as TGTGCCATTGGGTCGGGCCGACAGCTCTATGGCTACACCTTC.

This clonotype turned up a few times. This CDR3 is CATSDLRWGNEQFF. CDR3 sequence (DNA): TGTGCCACCAGTGATTTGCGGTGGGGTAATGAGCAGTTCTTC. The gene calls are TRBV24-1 and TRBJ2-1; the D is unclear. Per the germline V gene, CDR1 is KGHDR and CDR2 is SFDVKD. The CDR3 spans 14 residues. V gave up 0 bases and J gave up 7 bases, with 9 bases separating them.

The V and J genes are TRBV20-1 and TRBJ2-1; D is ambiguous. The CDR3 is 11 residues long. Trimming cost V 1 base and J 5 bases, with 3 bases left between them. Germline CDR1 and CDR2: DFQATT and SNEGSKA (reference sequence). The CDR3 DNA is TGCAGTGCTAGAGCCAACAATGAGCAGTTCTTC. It specifies CSARANNEQFF.

This chain links TRBV7-2 with TRBJ2-1; possible D gene TRBD2, 6 bases. The V gene's germline CDR1 is SGHTA and CDR2 FQGNSA. The CDR3 has 15 amino acids. V was shortened by 5 bases and J by 0 bases, with 11 bases between the two germline ends. The CDR3: CASSTRTNSYNEQFF. CDR3 bases: TGTGCCAGCAGCACCCGGACTAACTCCTACAATGAGCAGTTCTTC.

This clonotype has a count of ten or more. V gene TRBV27 combines with J gene TRBJ2-7; the D gene is possibly TRBD1 (6 bases). V dropped 6 bases and J dropped 3 bases, with 15 bases sitting between them. CDR1 MNHEY and CDR2 SMNVEV come from the germline V gene (reference sequence). There are 14 residues in the CDR3. CDR3 loop: CASSRTGTNYEQYF. In nucleotides, the CDR3 is TGTGCCAGCAGCCGAACCGGGACAAACTACGAGCAGTACTTC.

V and J are TRBV6-1 and TRBJ2-5; D call uncertain. The CDR3 extends over 18 amino acids. Germline CDR1 and CDR2: MNHNS and SASEGT. Trimming took 1 base from V and 3 from J, leaving 21 bases between them. The CDR3 reads CASSEDFYGNGEEETQYF. CDR3 nucleotides: TGTGCCAGCAGTGAAGACTTTTATGGGAACGGAGAAGAAGAGACCCAGTACTTC.

This clonotype was observed a few times. The gene calls are TRBV7-9 and TRBJ2-3; 9 bases align to TRBD1. Germline assignment: CDR1 SEHNR and CDR2 FQNEAQ (reference sequence). V shed 1 base and J 5 bases; nucleotides not matched to a gene: 10. This CDR3 region has 17 residues. This CDR3 is CASSLGPGQGEGDTQYF. CDR3 nucleotide sequence: TGTGCCAGCAGCTTAGGCCCGGGACAGGGCGAAGGAGATACGCAGTATTTT. The whole variable domain, filled in from reference TRBV7-9 and TRBJ2-3, reads DTGVSQNPRHKITKRGQNVTFRCDPISEHNRLYWYRQTLGQGPEFLTYFQNEAQLEKSRLLSDRFSAERPKGSFSTLEIQRTEQGDSAMYLCASSLGPGQGEGDTQYFGPGTRLTVL.

This clonotype was detected ten times or more. The chain links TRBV20-1 to TRBJ2-3, with 9 bases that match TRBD2. Germline V lookup: CDR1 DFQATT, CDR2 SNEGSKA (reference sequence). The J segment lost 3 bases and the V segment lost 3 bases, leaving 4 bases of the junction unmatched. This CDR3 region has 14 residues. The CDR3 DNA is TGCAGTGCTAGCCATGCGGGAGGGACAGATACGCAGTATTTT. This gives the protein CSASHAGGTDTQYF.

This clonotype has a handful of counts. The gene calls are TRBV4-1 and TRBJ2-4; no clear D. CDR1 and CDR2 from the germline V gene are MGHRA and YSYEKL. Trimming stripped 1 base from V and 0 bases from J, with 7 bases between. The CDR3 is made up of 15 amino acids. This CDR3 reads CASSQGAIAKNIQYF. In DNA form, the CDR3 reads TGCGCCAGCAGCCAAGGTGCGATAGCCAAAAACATTCAGTACTTC.